This T cell receptor beta chain was captured by sequencing in a study of T cells expressing NK-cell markers. TCRdb reprocessed the 5' RACE reads, keeping one entry per CDR3 protein, no DNA. Its listing shows tens of thousands of distinct CDR3 sequences. CDR1 SGHAT and CDR2 FQDESV come from the germline V gene (reference sequence). The CDR3 is 18 amino acids. The clonotype comes from a woman aged 18 to 75 in good health. The chain uses TRBV11-1 and TRBJ2-1; TCRdb's D call of TRBD2 is untestable without DNA. The sample consisted of blood T cells: a sorted CD56 or NKG2C T cell subset, CD4+ or CD8+ T cells, or bulk PBMC T cells (not recorded which). The CDR3 sequence is CASSLPSVGSRRDNEQFF. Full variable domain (outside the CDR3, taken from reference TRBV11-1 and TRBJ2-1): EAEVAQSPRYKITEKSQAVAFWCDPISGHATLYWYRQILGQGPELLVQFQDESVVDDSQLPKDRFSAERLKGVDSTLKIQPAELGDSAMYLCASSLPSVGSRRDNEQFFGPGTRLTVL.